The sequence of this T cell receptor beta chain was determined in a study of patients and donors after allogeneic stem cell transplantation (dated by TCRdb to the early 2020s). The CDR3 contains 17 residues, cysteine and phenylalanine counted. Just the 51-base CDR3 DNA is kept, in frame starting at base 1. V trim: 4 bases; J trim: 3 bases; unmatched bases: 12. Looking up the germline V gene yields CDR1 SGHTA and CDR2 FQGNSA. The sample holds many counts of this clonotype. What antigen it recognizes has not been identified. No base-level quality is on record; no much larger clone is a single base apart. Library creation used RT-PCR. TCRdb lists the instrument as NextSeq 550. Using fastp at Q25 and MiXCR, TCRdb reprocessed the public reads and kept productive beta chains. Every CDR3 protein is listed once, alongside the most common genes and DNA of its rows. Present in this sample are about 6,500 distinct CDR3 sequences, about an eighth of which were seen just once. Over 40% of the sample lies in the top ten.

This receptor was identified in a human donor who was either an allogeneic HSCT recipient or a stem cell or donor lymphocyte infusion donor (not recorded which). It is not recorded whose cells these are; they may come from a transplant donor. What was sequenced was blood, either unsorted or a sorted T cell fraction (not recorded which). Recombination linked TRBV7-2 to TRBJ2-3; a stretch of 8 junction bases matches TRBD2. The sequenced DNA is TGTGCCAGCAGCTCCGGAAGAGCGGGAGCGGGAACAGATACGCAGTATTTT. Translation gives CASSSGRAGAGTDTQYF.